Here is one T cell receptor (beta chain) with its context. Its antigen remains unidentified. Germline V gene sequence: CDR1 MNHEY, CDR2 SVGEGT. The germline V and J ends were trimmed by 2 bases and 5 bases, with 11 bases remaining between them. This CDR3 is built from 14 residues. Method: immunoSEQ multiplex PCR; TCRdb's copy keeps in-frame clones and lacks some. The sample has about 180,000 clones, around nine tenths seen once; the top ten hold approximately 1.4%. The data originate from a study of T cell responses to AZD1222 COVID-19 vaccine. Study context: Some second doses came at about 4 weeks and others at about 12 weeks; these were pooled. Broader study findings: Dominant CD4 TCR responses targeted spike regions 160-218 and 743-854. Females outnumbered males among donors, who were mostly white British; clonal diversity was possibly underestimated. At baseline, just a handful of AZD1222 recipients tested seropositive.

This chain joins TRBV6-2 or TRBV6-3 and TRBJ2-3, with D perhaps TRBD2 (6 bases). Specimen: peripheral blood, collected on day 0 of AZD1222 vaccination. This TCR was recovered from an adult in good health. CDR3 residues: CASSYGEVGDTQYF. CDR3 DNA sequence: TGTGCCAGCAGTTACGGGGAGGTGGGAGATACGCAGTATTTT.